This paragraph covers one T cell receptor (beta chain) sequence. Its cognate antigen is unknown. Genomic DNA came from frozen unsorted single-cell suspensions. The data are from a study of immune cell composition in non-small cell lung cancer. At the level of the study: Histologic subtype was mainly adenocarcinoma or squamous cell carcinoma.

Germline CDR1 KGHSH, CDR2 LQKENI. V lost 5 bases, J lost 7 bases, and 7 bases stayed unmatched. The CDR3 sequence is 13 residues long. Generated by immunoSEQ multiplex PCR, the TCRdb table keeps only in-frame clones and is missing some. The sample has over 5,500 clones; roughly 74% are singletons. Study-wide results and caveats: Lung squamous cell carcinoma tumours had significantly higher top 10 clone scores and productive clonality than lung adenocarcinoma. 60% to 80% of squamous and about 31% of adenocarcinoma cases had tumour-associated clones >0.5%.

The sequence was collected from a human donor with non-small cell lung cancer. V gene TRBV18 combines with J gene TRBJ2-7; 8 bases line up with TRBD1. Specimen: lung tumor tissue. CDR3 amino acids: CASSSWTGLEQYF. CDR3 bases: TGTGCCAGCTCATCATGGACAGGGTTAGAGCAGTACTTC.